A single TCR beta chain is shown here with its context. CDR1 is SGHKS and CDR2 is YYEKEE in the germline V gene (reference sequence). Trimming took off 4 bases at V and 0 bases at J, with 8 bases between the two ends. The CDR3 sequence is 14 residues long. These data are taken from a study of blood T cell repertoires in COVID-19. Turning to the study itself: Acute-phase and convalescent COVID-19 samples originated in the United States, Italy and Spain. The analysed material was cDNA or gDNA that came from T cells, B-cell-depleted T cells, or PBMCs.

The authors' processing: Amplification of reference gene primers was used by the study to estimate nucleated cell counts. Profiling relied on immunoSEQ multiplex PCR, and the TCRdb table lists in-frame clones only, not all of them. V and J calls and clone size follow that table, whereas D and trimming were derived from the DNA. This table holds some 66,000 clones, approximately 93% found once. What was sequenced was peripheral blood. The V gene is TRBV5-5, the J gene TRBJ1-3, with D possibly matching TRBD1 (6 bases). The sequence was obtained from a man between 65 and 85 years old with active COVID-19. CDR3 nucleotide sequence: TGTGCCAGCAGCAGGGACACCTCTGGAAACACCATATATTTT. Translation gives CASSRDTSGNTIYF.